The 10 T cell receptor beta chains below all came from one sample that was sequenced in a study of CD8 T cells in Susac syndrome. RNA totalling about 0.45 to 1 ug underwent reverse transcription with random hexamers. TCRdb reanalysed the immunoSEQ multiplex PCR reads using MiXCR and keeps one entry per CDR3 protein. In the table there are about 180,000 distinct CDR3 sequences, approximately 96% of which are singletons. The sample was CD8+ T cells from PBMCs. The origin of the receptors is a human donor with multiple sclerosis.

The chain combines TRBV14 with TRBJ1-2; no definite D call. Germline V gives CDR1 SGHDN, CDR2 FVKESK. The ends were cut back, 1 base at V and 4 bases at J, with 7 bases in the middle. The CDR3 is 13 residues long. CDR3 region: CASSQVIAYGYTF. For the CDR3, the DNA is TGTGCCAGCAGCCAAGTCATAGCCTATGGCTACACCTTC.

This clonotype came up once. The chain uses TRBV5-6 and TRBJ1-1; 8 positions agree with TRBD1. The CDR3 runs to 16 residues. Germline V gene data show CDR1 as SGHDT and CDR2 as YYEEEE. Unmatched junction bases numbered 6, after V lost 1 base and J lost 1 base. The CDR3 DNA reads as TGTGCCAGCAGCTTGACCCCCGGGACAGGGAACACTGAAGCTTTCTTT. Translation: CASSLTPGTGNTEAFF.

The J gene is TRBJ2-3, the V gene TRBV6-4; no firm D call. The CDR3 totals 13 residues. Trimming pared 6 bases from V and 3 bases from J, leaving 10 bases between. Germline CDR1 reads MRHNA; CDR2 reads SNTAGT. This CDR3 is CASSPSPTDTQYF. The CDR3 bases are TGTGCCAGCAGCCCCTCCCCAACAGATACGCAGTATTTT.

V is TRBV4-2 and J is TRBJ2-5; the match to TRBD2 covers 10 bases. The CDR3 is 21 amino acids. J was trimmed by 2 bases and V by 1 base; bases with no gene match: 19. Per the germline V gene, CDR1 is LGHNA and CDR2 is YNFKEQ. CDR3 amino acids: CASSQAADVGLAEGFQETQYF. As DNA, the CDR3 is TGTGCCAGCAGCCAAGCCGCCGATGTAGGACTAGCGGAGGGGTTTCAAGAGACCCAGTACTTC.

The rearrangement joins TRBV4-1 to TRBJ1-2, with D uncertain. From germline, CDR1 is MGHRA and CDR2 YSYEKL. V lost 4 bases to trimming and J lost 1 base, with 13 bases between them. This CDR3 contains 15 residues. The CDR3 coding sequence is TGCGCCAGCAGCCCCGAACTAATTAATAACTATGGCTACACCTTC. This encodes CASSPELINNYGYTF.

The chain recombines TRBV27 with TRBJ2-7, with D unclear. This CDR3 is 13 amino acids long. Trimming removed 6 bases at V and 4 bases at J, with 13 bases between. Per germline, CDR1 MNHEY and CDR2 SMNVEV (reference sequence). The CDR3 DNA reads TGTGCCAGCAGCCCTATCCCGTGGTACGAGCAGTACTTC. Translation gives CASSPIPWYEQYF.

This chain uses TRBV6-5 with TRBJ2-1; TRBD2 matches 10 bases. Germline V gene sequence: CDR1 MNHEY, CDR2 SVGAGI. Germline trimming cut 2 bases from V and 8 bases from J; bases unmatched to any gene: 3. This CDR3 is 14 amino acids long. Here the CDR3 reads CASSYGTSEDEQFF. In nucleotides, the CDR3 is TGTGCCAGCAGTTACGGGACTAGCGAGGATGAGCAGTTCTTC.

The chain couples TRBV12-3 or TRBV12-4 to TRBJ2-3; TRBD2 aligns across 10 bases. The CDR3 is 18 residues long. The V and J ends lost 6 bases and 4 bases, in that order; junction bases with no gene match: 16. CDR3 amino acids: CASSQWPVASGRSDTQYF. The CDR3 nucleotides read TGTGCCAGCAGCCAATGGCCTGTGGCTAGCGGGAGATCAGATACGCAGTATTTT.

V and J are TRBV9 and TRBJ2-6; D might be TRBD1 (5 bases). V was pared by 4 bases and J by 0 bases, with 14 bases between. Germline V gives CDR1 SGDLS, CDR2 YYNGEE. The CDR3 has 17 residues. In DNA form, the CDR3 reads TGTGCCAGCAGCCTACAAGGGGTGCCCTCTGGGGCCAACGTCCTGACTTTC. This codes for CASSLQGVPSGANVLTF.

The V and J genes are TRBV7-9 and TRBJ2-7; D is uncertain. Looked up from germline, CDR1 is SEHNR and CDR2 is FQNEAQ (reference sequence). This CDR3 has 14 amino acids. V lost 0 bases to trimming and J lost 2 bases, with 8 bases between them. The CDR3 nucleotides read TGTGCCAGCAGCTTAGCGGGCCCGGCCTACGAGCAGTACTTC. This sequence encodes CASSLAGPAYEQYF.